Presented here are 19 T cell receptor beta chains from one specimen sequenced in a study of blood T cell repertoires in COVID-19. Assay: immunoSEQ multiplex PCR; the TCRdb copy retains only in-frame clones and omits some. The data contain about 130,000 clones, roughly 84% of them singletons. The sample consisted of peripheral blood. The origin of the receptors is a woman in her 30s who had recovered from COVID-19.

V gene TRBV18 combines with J gene TRBJ2-6; TRBD2 is a possible D gene (5 bases). The CDR3 length is 19 residues. Trimming removed 6 bases from V and 4 bases from J, with 25 bases in between. Per germline, CDR1 KGHSH and CDR2 LQKENI. Here the CDR3 DNA reads TGTGCCAGCTCCCCAGGCGATTCGGGATGGGTCCGGGGGGCCAACGTCCTGACTTTC. Translated, it gives CASSPGDSGWVRGANVLTF. Full variable domain (outside the CDR3, taken from reference TRBV18 and TRBJ2-6): NAGVMQNPRHLVRRRGQEARLRCSPMKGHSHVYWYRQLPEEGLKFMVYLQKENIIDESGMPKERFSAEFPKEGPSILRIQQVVRGDSAAYFCASSPGDSGWVRGANVLTFGAGSRLTVL.

The genes are TRBV10-2 and TRBJ2-5, with D possibly TRBD2 on 6 matching bases. The CDR3 runs 15 residues. V dropped 6 bases and J dropped 2 bases, with 16 bases sitting between them. Looked up from germline, CDR1 is WSHSY and CDR2 is SAAADI. DNA for the CDR3: TGCGCCAGCAGAGACATGGGACTGGGACAAGAGACCCAGTACTTC. Translation: CASRDMGLGQETQYF.

This clone occurred many times. The chain uses TRBV2 and TRBJ1-6; perhaps TRBD1 as D (5 bases). CDR1 and CDR2 (germline): SNHLY, FYNNEI. This CDR3 contains 13 residues. V was shortened by 5 bases and J by 13 bases, with 15 bases between the two germline ends. CDR3 amino acids: CASSLRAGVPLHF. In nucleotides, the CDR3 is TGTGCCAGCAGTCTGCGCGCGGGGGTTCCCCTCCACTTT.

This chain joins TRBV14 and TRBJ1-2; D is unclear. Trimming removed 2 bases at V and 1 base at J, with 14 bases between. The CDR3 is 16 amino acids. Germline loops: CDR1 SGHDN, CDR2 FVKESK. The CDR3 sequence: CASSQFPVKDNYGYTF. The CDR3 nucleotides read TGTGCCAGCAGCCAATTCCCAGTCAAAGATAACTATGGCTACACCTTC.

The chain carries TRBV9 and TRBJ1-1; maybe TRBD1 (5 bases). Germline V gene lookup returns CDR1 SGDLS and CDR2 YYNGEE. Trimming took 4 bases from V and 4 from J, leaving 14 bases between them. The CDR3 has 14 amino acids. The CDR3 DNA follows: TGTGCCAGCAGCCCTAGGCGGGGGAGCACTGAAGCTTTCTTT. Residues: CASSPRRGSTEAFF.

This chain links TRBV11-2 with TRBJ2-7; TRBD1 is a possible D gene (5 bases). V was shortened by 4 bases and J by 1 base, with 11 bases between the two germline ends. Germline CDR1 is SGHAT and CDR2 is FQNNGV. This CDR3 spans 14 amino acids. The CDR3 loop is CASSYDSASYEQYF. The CDR3 nucleotides are TGTGCCAGCAGCTATGACAGCGCGTCCTACGAGCAGTACTTC.

The rearrangement joins TRBV29-1 to TRBJ2-7; 10 bases agree with TRBD2. This CDR3 has 14 amino acids. Trimming removed 1 base from V and 8 bases from J; junction bases left unmatched: 8. In germline, CDR1 is SQVTM, CDR2 ANQGSEA. Written as DNA, the CDR3 is TGCAGCGTTGAAGGGGGGCTAGCGGGAGACCAGCAGTACTTC. Translated: CSVEGGLAGDQQYF.

The V and J genes are TRBV6-1 and TRBJ2-1; 8 bases agree with TRBD2. J gave up 7 bases and V 2 bases, and 7 bases lay outside the gene matches. The germline V gene has CDR1 MNHNS and CDR2 SASEGT. CDR3 size: 15 residues. The CDR3 bases are TGTGCCAGCAGTGAAATCAGCGGGAGAGGGAATGAGCAGTTCTTC. Encoded protein: CASSEISGRGNEQFF.

The rearrangement links TRBV6-5 to TRBJ2-7; 8 bases fit TRBD2. The J segment lost 3 bases and the V segment lost 5 bases, leaving 3 bases of the junction unmatched. Looked up from germline, CDR1 is MNHEY and CDR2 is SVGAGI. The CDR3 sequence is 13 residues long. This chain's CDR3 is CASSPSGGYEQYF. CDR3 coding DNA: TGTGCCAGCAGTCCAAGCGGGGGCTACGAGCAGTACTTC.

Only one count was recorded for this clone. The chain uses TRBV5-1 and TRBJ1-1; weak D call: TRBD1 (5 bases). The CDR3 is made up of 14 amino acids. V shed 1 base and J shed 4 bases, with 11 bases lying between them. Germline V gene sequence: CDR1 SGHRS, CDR2 YFSETQ. The CDR3 reads CASSLRGATTEAFF. CDR3 DNA: TGCGCCAGCAGCTTGAGGGGTGCAACCACTGAAGCTTTCTTT.

J is TRBJ2-2 and V is TRBV5-1; 8 bases map to TRBD2. The CDR3 has 16 amino acids. V gave up 4 bases and J gave up 5 bases; unmatched junction bases: 10. From germline, CDR1 is SGHRS and CDR2 YFSETQ. The CDR3 spells CASSAVAGKTTGELFF. The CDR3 DNA follows: TGCGCCAGCAGCGCAGTAGCGGGAAAGACTACCGGGGAGCTGTTTTTT. The whole variable domain, filled in from reference TRBV5-1 and TRBJ2-2, reads KAGVTQTPRYLIKTRGQQVTLSCSPISGHRSVSWYQQTPGQGLQFLFEYFSETQRNKGNFPGRFSGRQFSNSRSEMNVSTLELGDSALYLCASSAVAGKTTGELFFGEGSRLTVL.

The chain joins TRBV10-3 to TRBJ2-7, with 10 bases that match TRBD1. V lost 4 bases, J lost 4 bases, and 4 bases stayed unmatched. Germline V gene data show CDR1 as ENHRY and CDR2 as SYGVKD. The CDR3 consists of 14 residues. CDR3 region: CAISAGTGAYEQYF. DNA for the CDR3: TGTGCCATCAGTGCCGGGACAGGGGCTTACGAGCAGTACTTC.

The chain combines TRBV11-2 with TRBJ2-7; D is uncertain. The CDR3 extends over 14 amino acids. Germline V gene data show CDR1 as SGHAT and CDR2 as FQNNGV. Trimming removed 7 bases from V and 2 bases from J, with 15 bases in between. CDR3 region: CASTSPWRPYEQYF. CDR3 bases: TGTGCCAGCACCTCTCCGTGGCGGCCCTACGAGCAGTACTTC.

Only a few counts were recorded for this clone. The V gene is TRBV18, the J gene TRBJ2-7; D is ambiguous. V was trimmed by 6 bases and J by 1 base, leaving 7 bases between them. The CDR3 extends over 12 amino acids. The V gene's germline CDR1 is KGHSH and CDR2 LQKENI. CDR3 protein: CASSPRSYEQYF. CDR3 nucleotide sequence: TGTGCCAGCTCTCCTAGATCCTACGAGCAGTACTTC. Combining the CDR3 with reference TRBV18 and TRBJ2-7 gives the whole variable domain NAGVMQNPRHLVRRRGQEARLRCSPMKGHSHVYWYRQLPEEGLKFMVYLQKENIIDESGMPKERFSAEFPKEGPSILRIQQVVRGDSAAYFCASSPRSYEQYFGPGTRLTVT.

The rearrangement uses TRBV9 and TRBJ2-1; 7 positions match TRBD2. The CDR3 contains 16 residues. Losses at the gene ends were 0 bases for V and 6 bases for J; bases not matched to a gene: 9. The V gene's germline CDR1 is SGDLS and CDR2 YYNGEE. The chain's CDR3 is CASSVVTSGNANEQFF. CDR3 nucleotide sequence: TGTGCCAGCAGCGTAGTGACCAGCGGGAATGCCAATGAGCAGTTCTTC.

The chain employs TRBV29-1 and TRBJ1-3; 7 bases line up with TRBD1. The CDR3 covers 15 residues. The V and J ends lost 6 bases and 2 bases, in that order; junction bases with no gene match: 10. CDR1 SQVTM and CDR2 ANQGSEA come from the germline V gene. The CDR3 sequence: CSVMTGLTTGNTIYF. The CDR3 coding sequence is TGCAGCGTCATGACAGGGCTTACGACTGGAAACACCATATATTTT. Drawing the rest from reference TRBV29-1 and TRBJ1-3, the complete variable domain is SAVISQKPSRDICQRGTSLTIQCQVDSQVTMMFWYRQQPGQSLTLIATANQGSEATYESGFVIDKFPISRPNLTFSTLTVSNMSPEDSSIYLCSVMTGLTTGNTIYFGEGSWLTVV.

This chain joins TRBV30 and TRBJ2-1, with 7 positions matching TRBD1. This CDR3 has 14 amino acids. The germline V gene encodes CDR1 GTSNPN and CDR2 SVGIG (reference sequence). Unmatched junction bases numbered 8, after V lost 4 bases and J lost 5 bases. For the CDR3, the DNA is TGTGCCTGGATACGGGACAGCCTAAACAATGAGCAGTTCTTC. Amino acids: CAWIRDSLNNEQFF.

This clone has a count of ten or more. The V call is TRBV9, the J call TRBJ2-1; D ambiguous. Germline V gives CDR1 SGDLS, CDR2 YYNGEE. The CDR3 runs 14 residues. V was trimmed by 2 bases and J by 5 bases, leaving 11 bases between them. This CDR3 reads CASSVSRLNNEQFF. CDR3 in DNA: TGTGCCAGCAGCGTGTCCAGATTGAACAATGAGCAGTTCTTC.

The V call is TRBV5-4, the J call TRBJ2-5, with D tentatively TRBD2 (6 bases). The V end lost 0 bases, the J end lost 0 bases, and 15 bases lay between the germline ends. The CDR3 totals 17 residues. Germline CDR1 is SGHNT and CDR2 is YYREEE (reference sequence). CDR3: CASSLAEGLADQETQYF. The CDR3 nucleotides are TGTGCCAGCAGCTTGGCCGAGGGACTCGCGGACCAAGAGACCCAGTACTTC.